This TCR beta chain was documented in a study of PD-L1 blockade in urothelial cancer. The overall study: Investigators checked blood 3 weeks (second dose) and 6 weeks after treatment start.

Regarding time point: peripheral blood 6 weeks after treatment start. Generated by immunoSEQ multiplex PCR, the TCRdb table keeps only in-frame clones and is missing some. The repertoire has some 51,000 clones, around 90% of them found once; the top ten carry 2% to 2.5%. The sequencing here drew on PBMCs, taken around atezolizumab (anti-PD-L1) treatment. This sequence originates from a man aged 55 to 70 with urothelial cancer.

The CDR3 sequence: CASSQVGQGGREQYF. CDR3 DNA sequence: TGTGCCAGCAGCCAAGTGGGACAGGGGGGACGCGAGCAGTACTTC. The chain employs TRBV14 and TRBJ2-7, with 11 nucleotides matching TRBD1. CDR3 length: 15 residues. The germline V gene encodes CDR1 SGHDN and CDR2 FVKESK. Unmatched junction bases numbered 5, after V lost 1 base and J lost 6 bases.